A single T cell receptor beta chain is shown here with its context. The data stem from a study of blood T cell repertoires in COVID-19. Overall study context: COVID-19 samples from acute and convalescent phases originated in the United States, Italy and Spain. Sources were T cells, B-cell-depleted T cells, or PBMCs; the material itself was cDNA or gDNA.

The CDR3 runs to 15 residues. The germline V gene has CDR1 LGHDT and CDR2 YNNKEL (reference sequence). V trimming: 4 bases; J trimming: 2 bases; junction bases outside the gene matches: 7. The cohort comprised adults aged about 18 to 100 years residing in about two dozen US areas. Symptom resolution, clearance, or two negative PCRs marked the recovered donors of Cohort 3. Measured with immunoSEQ multiplex PCR; TCRdb has only the in-frame clones, and not every one. Seen here are 220,000 or so clones, 84% observed once, and the top ten hold approximately 6.8%. This receptor was taken from a woman between 35 and 50 years old who had recovered from COVID-19. Sequencing was performed on PBMCs or T cells enriched from blood (not recorded which). V is TRBV3-1 (or the pseudogene TRBV3-2) and J is TRBJ2-5, with 7 bases lining up with TRBD2. The CDR3, as DNA: TGTGCCAGCAGCCCGATCGCTAGCGGACAAGAGACCCAGTACTTC. Translating gives CASSPIASGQETQYF.